The 32 T cell receptor beta chains presented below share a single source sample, sequenced in a study of Tregs in tolerant kidney transplant recipients. Here immunoSEQ multiplex PCR was the method, and the copy in TCRdb shows in-frame clones only, minus some. Among some 240,000 clones listed, around 82% were seen once. The sample comprised CD4+ T cells from blood. These TCRs come from a human donor in good health.

In DNA, the CDR3 is TGCGCCAGCAGCGAGGCGGGGCCAGGGGTCTCACCCCTCCACTTT. It yields the protein CASSEAGPGVSPLHF. The V and J genes are TRBV5-1 and TRBJ1-6; D may be TRBD1 (6 bases). The length of the CDR3 is 15 residues. Trimming shortened V by 4 bases and J by 10 bases, and 18 bases separated the two germline ends. Germline lookup yields CDR1 SGHRS and CDR2 YFSETQ.

The chain recombines TRBV4-1 with TRBJ2-3, with a possible D match to TRBD2 (5 bases). The CDR3 sequence is 16 residues long. V was clipped by 0 bases and J by 7 bases, with 17 bases between them. CDR1 and CDR2 from the germline V gene are MGHRA and YSYEKL. The CDR3 is CASSQETRSYGNTQYF. CDR3 nucleotide sequence: TGCGCCAGCAGCCAAGAAACAAGGTCCTACGGGAATACGCAGTATTTT.

The chain recombines TRBV4-1 with TRBJ2-2; TRBD2 aligns across 9 bases. CDR1 and CDR2 from the germline V gene are MGHRA and YSYEKL. The CDR3 consists of 15 residues. With 1 base clipped from V and 3 bases from J, the junction kept 0 bases outside the gene matches. CDR3 residues: CASSQGLADTGELFF. CDR3 DNA sequence: TGCGCCAGCAGCCAAGGACTAGCGGACACCGGGGAGCTGTTTTTT.

This sequence joins TRBV19 and TRBJ1-4; D unclear. This CDR3 is built from 13 residues. In germline, CDR1 is LNHDA, CDR2 SQIVND (reference sequence). Trimming took off 2 bases at V and 8 bases at J, with 9 bases between the two ends. The CDR3 bases are TGTGCCAGTAGTATAAACGGGGTAGAAAAACTGTTTTTT. This sequence encodes CASSINGVEKLFF.

This clone was detected only a few times. V is TRBV7-2 and J is TRBJ2-7; D perhaps matches TRBD2 (6 bases). The CDR3 runs 13 residues. CDR1 SGHTA and CDR2 FQGNSA come from the germline V gene. V lost 5 bases to trimming and J lost 2 bases, with 10 bases between them. CDR3 in amino acids: CASSRGTAYEQYF. For the CDR3, the DNA is TGTGCCAGCAGCCGAGGGACTGCCTACGAGCAGTACTTC.

The chain uses TRBV7-9 and TRBJ2-1; the match to TRBD1 covers 7 bases. This CDR3 region has 13 residues. V shed 5 bases, J shed 8 bases, and the junction held 6 bases outside the gene matches. Germline CDR1 SEHNR, CDR2 FQNEAQ (reference sequence). DNA of the CDR3: TGTGCCAGCAGCCCGACAGGGTTCGATGAGCAGTTCTTC. This encodes CASSPTGFDEQFF.

In its sample, this clone was seen a few times. The chain couples TRBV7-9 to TRBJ2-3; TRBD2 aligns across 11 bases. J gave up 5 bases and V 4 bases, and 8 bases lay outside the gene matches. There are 16 residues in the CDR3. Germline V gene lookup returns CDR1 SEHNR and CDR2 FQNEAQ (reference sequence). CDR3 region: CASSSDLAGGLDTQYF. The CDR3 nucleotides are TGTGCCAGCAGCTCGGACCTAGCGGGAGGTTTAGATACGCAGTATTTT.

The chain couples TRBV5-4 to TRBJ2-2; D unclear. The V end was cut by 5 bases, the J end by 3 bases, with 11 bases between. This CDR3 spans 14 amino acids. From germline, CDR1 is SGHNT and CDR2 YYREEE (reference sequence). CDR3 DNA sequence: TGTGCCAGCAGGGCGGACCGAGACACCGGGGAGCTGTTTTTT. Translation gives CASRADRDTGELFF.

V is TRBV6-1 and J is TRBJ1-2; D uncertain. From germline, CDR1 is MNHNS and CDR2 SASEGT. This CDR3 is built from 13 residues. In DNA form, the CDR3 reads TGTACCACGTACCTTCGGACTAACTATGGCTACACCTTC. Its protein is CTTYLRTNYGYTF.

The chain uses TRBV5-5 and TRBJ2-3; either TRBD1 or TRBD2 may fit D (5 bases each). In germline, CDR1 is SGHKS, CDR2 YYEKEE (reference sequence). The CDR3 contains 18 residues. The ends were cut back, 4 bases at V and 2 bases at J, with 23 bases in the middle. The CDR3 reads CASSLRSGTVKITDTQYF. The DNA for the CDR3 is TGTGCCAGCAGCCTCCGCTCCGGGACCGTGAAAATCACAGATACGCAGTATTTT.

The table lists this clone with a few counts. In DNA, the CDR3 is TGTGCCAGCAGCTCGGGGAGGTCCTCCTACGAGCAGTACTTC. As protein: CASSSGRSSYEQYF. The rearrangement uses TRBV7-2 and TRBJ2-7, with D perhaps TRBD2 (6 bases). Germline loops: CDR1 SGHTA, CDR2 FQGNSA. This CDR3 has 14 amino acids. Trimming stripped 4 bases from V and 0 bases from J, with 10 bases between.

This clone was counted only a few times. The chain carries TRBV27 and TRBJ2-2; D may be TRBD1 (6 bases). This CDR3 spans 13 amino acids. With 4 bases removed from V and 5 bases from J, the gap between germline ends came to 8 bases. Germline-derived CDR1 and CDR2 are MNHEY and SMNVEV (reference sequence). The CDR3 region has the DNA TGTGCCAGCAGTTCGAGGGGGACCGGGGAGCTGTTTTTT. Its protein product is CASSSRGTGELFF.

Only a few counts were recorded for this clone. Compared with germline, one end of the junction differs, possibly owing to a read error. This chain joins TRBV19 and TRBJ1-5, with 9 bases matching TRBD1. Germline CDR1 LNHDA, CDR2 SQIVND (reference sequence). CDR3 length: 16 residues. The CDR3 loop is CPSTKGGQGGYQPQHF. CDR3 nucleotide sequence: TGTCCCAGTACTAAGGGGGGACAGGGAGGGTATCAGCCCCAGCATTTT. Full variable domain (rest looked up from reference TRBV19 and TRBJ1-5): DGGITQSPKYLFRKEGQNVTLSCEQNLNHDAMYWYRQDPGQGLRLIYYSQIVNDFQKGDIAEGYSVSREKKESFPLTVTSAQKNPTAFYLCPSTKGGQGGYQPQHFGDGTRLSIL.

This clone has just one count. This rearrangement joins TRBV30 to TRBJ2-7; possible D gene TRBD1, 5 bases. This CDR3 contains 13 residues. Trimming took off 5 bases at V and 4 bases at J, with 15 bases between the two ends. CDR1 and CDR2 from the germline V gene are GTSNPN and SVGIG (reference sequence). CDR3 sequence (DNA): TGTGCCTGGGCAAGGGGTCCTAGGTACGAGCAGTACTTC. Translation: CAWARGPRYEQYF.

The chain combines TRBV7-9 with TRBJ2-1; unclear D gene. The ends were cut back, 3 bases at V and 4 bases at J, with 4 bases in the middle. The CDR3 extends over 12 amino acids. Per germline, CDR1 SEHNR and CDR2 FQNEAQ (reference sequence). The CDR3 DNA follows: TGTGCCAGCAGCTTCCCATACAATGAGCAGTTCTTC. Protein sequence: CASSFPYNEQFF.

This sequence joins TRBV18 and TRBJ1-2, with D possibly matching TRBD1 (5 bases). Germline CDR1 is KGHSH and CDR2 is LQKENI. The ends were cut back, 3 bases at V and 8 bases at J, with 13 bases in the middle. This CDR3 contains 13 residues. In nucleotides, the CDR3 is TGTGCCAGCTCACCCGGGCAGGGTACGGGCTACACCTTC. This codes for CASSPGQGTGYTF.

The chain joins TRBV4-1 to TRBJ2-5; D may be TRBD1 or TRBD2 (5 bases each). The tail of the sequence fits TRBJ2-7 better, so the J call may be wrong. Germline values: CDR1 MGHRA, CDR2 YSYEKL. The CDR3 is 15 amino acids. Written as DNA, the CDR3 is TGCGCCAGCAGCCATCCGGGACGGCTTATTAGCGAGCAGTACTTC. Translating it yields CASSHPGRLISEQYF.

This clone was picked up a small number of times. CDR3 DNA sequence: TGTGCCAGCAGCTCTACCGGGACTTCCAATGAGCAGTTCTTC. Protein product: CASSSTGTSNEQFF. The chain has TRBV7-2 and TRBJ2-1; maybe TRBD2 (6 bases). Trimming shortened V by 4 bases and J by 6 bases, and 13 bases separated the two germline ends. CDR1 SGHTA and CDR2 FQGNSA come from the germline V gene. CDR3 length: 14 residues.

The chain recombines TRBV19 with TRBJ2-7, with D unclear. This CDR3 has 13 residues. Trimming shortened V by 6 bases and J by 3 bases, and 12 bases separated the two germline ends. Germline V gene data show CDR1 as LNHDA and CDR2 as SQIVND (reference sequence). The CDR3 nucleotides are TGTGCCAGTAGGGTGTCAGCCCTCTACGAGCAGTACTTC. It specifies CASRVSALYEQYF. Complete variable domain (other parts from reference TRBV19 and TRBJ2-7): DGGITQSPKYLFRKEGQNVTLSCEQNLNHDAMYWYRQDPGQGLRLIYYSQIVNDFQKGDIAEGYSVSREKKESFPLTVTSAQKNPTAFYLCASRVSALYEQYFGPGTRLTVT.

The V call is TRBV7-9, the J call TRBJ2-5; 11 bases fit TRBD2. From germline, CDR1 is SEHNR and CDR2 FQNEAQ (reference sequence). J gave up 4 bases and V 2 bases, and 0 bases lay outside the gene matches. The CDR3 is made up of 14 amino acids. The CDR3 reads CASSLTSGRETQYF. The CDR3 DNA reads TGTGCCAGCAGCTTAACTAGCGGGAGAGAGACCCAGTACTTC.

The CDR3 sequence is CASSPPEGRNQPQHF. CDR3 DNA: TGTGCCAGCTCACCACCGGAGGGTCGCAATCAGCCCCAGCATTTT. The rearrangement uses TRBV18 and TRBJ1-5; D uncertain. V shed 0 bases and J shed 2 bases, with 8 bases lying between them. CDR1 and CDR2 from the germline V gene are KGHSH and LQKENI. The length of the CDR3 is 15 residues.

The rearrangement joins TRBV15 to TRBJ1-2; D unresolved. Germline loops: CDR1 LNHNV, CDR2 YYDKDF (reference sequence). V was clipped by 1 base and J by 3 bases, with 3 bases between them. There are 12 residues in the CDR3. This CDR3 is CATSRAHYGYTF. Here the CDR3 DNA reads TGTGCCACCAGCAGAGCTCACTATGGCTACACCTTC.

The genes are TRBV5-1 and TRBJ1-2; a possible D gene is TRBD1 (6 bases). The germline V gene has CDR1 SGHRS and CDR2 YFSETQ. This CDR3 spans 15 amino acids. Trimming removed 4 bases at V and 2 bases at J, with 15 bases between. The CDR3: CASSPGWQGNYGYTF. The CDR3 bases are TGCGCCAGCAGCCCGGGTTGGCAGGGGAACTATGGCTACACCTTC.

The chain joins TRBV18 to TRBJ2-1, with TRBD1 matching 7 bases. The CDR3 runs 14 residues. V trimming: 4 bases; J trimming: 6 bases; junction bases outside the gene matches: 6. Looked up from germline, CDR1 is KGHSH and CDR2 is LQKENI. DNA of the CDR3: TGTGCCAGCTCACTAGCGACAGGGCTCAATGAGCAGTTCTTC. This gives the protein CASSLATGLNEQFF.

The chain links TRBV5-1 to TRBJ2-3, with TRBD2 matching 8 bases. V lost 0 bases, J lost 2 bases, and 11 bases stayed unmatched. Germline V CDR1 and CDR2: SGHRS, YFSETQ. The CDR3 spans 18 residues. CDR3 amino acids: CASSLGTLAGGSTDTQYF. The CDR3 bases are TGCGCCAGCAGCTTGGGGACACTGGCGGGAGGATCCACAGATACGCAGTATTTT.

The rearrangement uses TRBV6-5 and TRBJ2-1; a weak D match, TRBD2 (6 bases). The ends were cut back, 5 bases at V and 6 bases at J, with 11 bases in the middle. The CDR3 is made up of 13 amino acids. Germline V gene lookup returns CDR1 MNHEY and CDR2 SVGAGI. CDR3 sequence (DNA): TGTGCCAGCAGTCAAACTAGCCCCAATGAGCAGTTCTTC. Its translation: CASSQTSPNEQFF.

This clone appeared a few times. CDR3 loop: CASSYSGQFGAGELFF. CDR3 coding DNA: TGTGCCAGCAGCTATTCCGGACAGTTCGGAGCCGGGGAGCTGTTTTTT. This sequence joins TRBV11-2 and TRBJ2-2; weak D call: TRBD1 (6 bases). V was cut by 4 bases and J by 6 bases, with 18 bases left in between. Germline CDR1 reads SGHAT; CDR2 reads FQNNGV. The CDR3 runs to 16 residues.

This chain joins TRBV5-8 and TRBJ1-1; maybe TRBD1 (6 bases). Trimming removed 3 bases at V and 2 bases at J, with 14 bases between. Germline V gene data show CDR1 as SGHTS and CDR2 as YDEGEE. This CDR3 region has 15 residues. The CDR3 here is CASSSDGGANTEAFF. The CDR3 bases are TGTGCCAGCAGCTCCGATGGGGGGGCCAACACTGAAGCTTTCTTT.

The chain carries TRBV25-1 and TRBJ2-7, with 7 bases fitting TRBD2. V was clipped by 6 bases and J by 3 bases; unmatched bases: 5. Germline V gene sequence: CDR1 MGHDK, CDR2 SYGVNS. The CDR3 length is 13 residues. CDR3 bases: TGTGCCAGCAGGGCGCGGGGGTACTACGAGCAGTACTTC. Translating gives CASRARGYYEQYF.

The rearrangement joins TRBV7-8 to TRBJ1-1; D is uncertain. Germline loops: CDR1 SGHVS, CDR2 FQNEAQ. V lost 2 bases and J 0 bases, leaving 7 bases between the germline ends. The CDR3 has 14 amino acids. The CDR3 is CASSLSNLNTEAFF. Here the CDR3 DNA reads TGTGCCAGCAGCTTATCAAACCTGAACACTGAAGCTTTCTTT.

The sample holds a few counts of this clone. As DNA, the CDR3 is TGTGCCAGCAGTTCTAGCGGGTTCAACGAGCAGTACTTC. Its translation is CASSSSGFNEQYF. This chain connects TRBV7-9 to TRBJ2-7; 8 bases match TRBD2. There are 13 residues in the CDR3. Losses at the gene ends were 6 bases for V and 5 bases for J; bases not matched to a gene: 6. Germline V gives CDR1 SEHNR, CDR2 FQNEAQ (reference sequence).

V and J are TRBV12-5 and TRBJ2-5, with D hard to call. This CDR3 has 12 residues. Trimming removed 0 bases at V and 4 bases at J, with 3 bases between. Per the germline V gene, CDR1 is LGHNT and CDR2 is FRNRAP. The CDR3 coding sequence is TGTGCTAGTGGTTTGGTGGGAGAGACCCAGTACTTC. Encoded protein: CASGLVGETQYF.